Detailed here is one T cell receptor beta chain. V trimming: 6 bases; J trimming: 1 base; junction bases outside the gene matches: 13. Germline V gene data show CDR1 as SGHTA and CDR2 as FQGNSA. The CDR3 is 17 amino acids. As handled by the study authors: Counts of nucleated cells, estimated from reference gene primer amplification, were obtained. Sequencing was performed with immunoSEQ multiplex PCR; in TCRdb, only in-frame clones are kept and a portion is missing. V, J and clone size were drawn from that table, and D and trimming were deduced from the DNA. The table shows about 88,000 clones, with about 84% occurring only once. The data are from a study of blood T cell repertoires in COVID-19.

Sequencing was performed on peripheral blood. The clonotype was recovered from a human donor in a cohort sampled during active COVID-19. V is TRBV7-2 and J is TRBJ2-3; the match to TRBD2 covers 7 bases. This CDR3 is CASSSSRRGGGTDTQYF. Written as DNA, the CDR3 is TGTGCCAGCAGTTCATCACGGCGGGGAGGGGGCACAGATACGCAGTATTTT.